Listed here is a single T cell receptor beta chain. Under the authors' procedure: For nucleated cells, counts were estimated from reference gene primer amplification. Clones were read by immunoSEQ multiplex PCR, and TCRdb kept only the in-frame ones, dropping some. V, J and clone size derive from that table, while D and trimming were established from the DNA sequence. The top ten hold 0.8% to 0.9% of the sample, which has more than 300,000 clones, approximately 93% seen once. This sample is drawn from a study of blood T cell repertoires in COVID-19. Study-wide background: Nucleic acid was either cDNA or gDNA, and it came from T cells, B-cell-depleted T cells, or PBMCs.

Enrolled through a virtual design, the participants were between roughly 18 and 90 years of age and came from approximately 25 US areas. Exposed enrollees had met someone with a PCR-confirmed or clinician-diagnosed COVID-19 case at some point within the 2 weeks before study entry. The specimen was PBMCs or T cells enriched from blood (not recorded which). This clonotype was obtained from a woman in her 40s who had been exposed to COVID-19.

CDR3 in amino acids: CASRVIQGTQPQHF. The DNA for the CDR3 is TGTGCCAGCAGAGTCATCCAGGGGACTCAGCCCCAGCATTTT. V gene TRBV2 combines with J gene TRBJ1-5; D possibly corresponds to TRBD1 (6 bases). The CDR3 runs to 14 residues. Germline lookup yields CDR1 SNHLY and CDR2 FYNNEI. V was clipped by 6 bases and J by 6 bases, with 15 bases between them.